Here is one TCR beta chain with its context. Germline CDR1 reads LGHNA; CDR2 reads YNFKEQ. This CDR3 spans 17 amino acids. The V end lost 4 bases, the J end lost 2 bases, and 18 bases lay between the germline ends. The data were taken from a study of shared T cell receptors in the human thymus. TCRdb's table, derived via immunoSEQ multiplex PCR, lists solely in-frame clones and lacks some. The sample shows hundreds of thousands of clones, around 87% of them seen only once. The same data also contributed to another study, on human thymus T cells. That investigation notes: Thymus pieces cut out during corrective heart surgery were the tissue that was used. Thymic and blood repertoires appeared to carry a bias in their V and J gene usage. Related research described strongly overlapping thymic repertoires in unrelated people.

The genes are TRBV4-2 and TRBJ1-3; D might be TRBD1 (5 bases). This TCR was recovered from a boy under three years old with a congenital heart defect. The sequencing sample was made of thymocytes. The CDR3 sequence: CASSPEGVGVPGNTIYF. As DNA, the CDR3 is TGTGCCAGCAGCCCCGAAGGCGTAGGGGTCCCTGGAAACACCATATATTTT.